The clone carrying this T cell receptor (beta chain) was counted many times. Its antigen is currently unknown. These data originate in a study of T cells after yellow fever vaccination. Study results and limitations: Clonotype sharing between CD4 and CD8 compartments was small.

Trimming stripped 8 bases from V and 2 bases from J, with 13 bases between. Germline V gives CDR1 SGHAT, CDR2 FQNNGV. This CDR3 has 13 amino acids. MiXCR was run by TCRdb on the 5' RACE reads, yielding one entry per CDR3 protein. The sample yields under 350,000 distinct CDR3 sequences, over 4% seen once. Specimen: PBMCs, collected 5 days after the yellow fever booster vaccination. This rearrangement joins TRBV11-2 to TRBJ2-7, with a tentative D call TRBD2 (6 bases). The source of this sequence is a man between 18 and 29 years old who received the YFV17D yellow fever vaccine. CDR3 in DNA: TGTGCCAGCCGCGGAGGGAGCGCCTACGAGCAGTACGTC. It translates to CASRGGSAYEQYV.